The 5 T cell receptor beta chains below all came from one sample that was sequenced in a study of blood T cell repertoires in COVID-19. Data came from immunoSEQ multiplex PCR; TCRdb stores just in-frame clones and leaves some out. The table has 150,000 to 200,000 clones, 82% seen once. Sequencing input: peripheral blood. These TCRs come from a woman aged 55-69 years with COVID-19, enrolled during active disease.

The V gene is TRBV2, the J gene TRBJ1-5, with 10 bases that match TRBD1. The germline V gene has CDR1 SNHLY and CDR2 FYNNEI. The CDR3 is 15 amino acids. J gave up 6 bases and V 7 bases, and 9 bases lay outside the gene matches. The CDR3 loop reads CASTGDRGRTQPQHF. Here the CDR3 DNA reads TGTGCCAGCACGGGCGACAGGGGGCGGACTCAGCCCCAGCATTTT.

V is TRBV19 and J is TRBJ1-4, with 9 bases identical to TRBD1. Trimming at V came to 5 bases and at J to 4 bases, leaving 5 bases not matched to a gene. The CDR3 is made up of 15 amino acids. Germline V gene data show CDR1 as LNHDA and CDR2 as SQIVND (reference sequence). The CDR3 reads CASSLTGGDNEKLFF. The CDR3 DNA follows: TGTGCCAGTAGTCTGACAGGGGGAGATAATGAAAAACTGTTTTTT.

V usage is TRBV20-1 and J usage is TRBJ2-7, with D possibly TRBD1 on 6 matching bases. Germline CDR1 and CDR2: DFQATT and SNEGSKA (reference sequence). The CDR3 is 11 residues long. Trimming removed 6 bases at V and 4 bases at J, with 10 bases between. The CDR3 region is CSATTGYEQYV. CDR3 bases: TGCAGTGCCACCACAGGGTACGAGCAGTACGTC.

The CDR3 protein is CASSISRTGITNSPLHF. CDR3 DNA: TGTGCCAGTAGTATCTCTCGGACAGGGATAACTAATTCACCCCTCCACTTT. This rearrangement joins TRBV19 to TRBJ1-6, with 8 positions matching TRBD1. V dropped 3 bases and J dropped 6; count of bases not matched to a gene: 10. This CDR3 comprises 17 residues. CDR1 and CDR2 (germline): LNHDA, SQIVND (reference sequence).

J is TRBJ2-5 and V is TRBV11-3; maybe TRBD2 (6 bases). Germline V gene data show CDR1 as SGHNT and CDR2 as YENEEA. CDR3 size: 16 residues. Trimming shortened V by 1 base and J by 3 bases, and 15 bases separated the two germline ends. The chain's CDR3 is CASSLGRGGFEETQYF. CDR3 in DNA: TGTGCCAGCAGCTTAGGCCGGGGAGGCTTCGAAGAGACCCAGTACTTC.